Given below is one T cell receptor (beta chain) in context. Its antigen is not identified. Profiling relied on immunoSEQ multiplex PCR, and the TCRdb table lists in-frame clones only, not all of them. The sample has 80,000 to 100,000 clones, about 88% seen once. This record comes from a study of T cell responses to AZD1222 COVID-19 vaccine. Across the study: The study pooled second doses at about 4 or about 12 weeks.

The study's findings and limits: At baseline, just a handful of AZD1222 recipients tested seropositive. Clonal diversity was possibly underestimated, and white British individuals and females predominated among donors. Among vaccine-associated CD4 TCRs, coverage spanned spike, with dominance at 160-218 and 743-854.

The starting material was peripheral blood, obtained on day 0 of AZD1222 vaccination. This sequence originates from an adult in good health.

The CDR3 region is CASRRILFDGPLAKNIQYF. The CDR3 bases are TGTGCCAGCAGACGTATACTATTCGATGGACCCCTAGCCAAAAACATTCAGTACTTC. The V gene is TRBV28, the J gene TRBJ2-4, with D unclear. This CDR3 region has 19 residues. Germline V gene data show CDR1 as MDHEN and CDR2 as SYDVKM. V shed 6 bases and J shed 0 bases, with 24 bases lying between them.